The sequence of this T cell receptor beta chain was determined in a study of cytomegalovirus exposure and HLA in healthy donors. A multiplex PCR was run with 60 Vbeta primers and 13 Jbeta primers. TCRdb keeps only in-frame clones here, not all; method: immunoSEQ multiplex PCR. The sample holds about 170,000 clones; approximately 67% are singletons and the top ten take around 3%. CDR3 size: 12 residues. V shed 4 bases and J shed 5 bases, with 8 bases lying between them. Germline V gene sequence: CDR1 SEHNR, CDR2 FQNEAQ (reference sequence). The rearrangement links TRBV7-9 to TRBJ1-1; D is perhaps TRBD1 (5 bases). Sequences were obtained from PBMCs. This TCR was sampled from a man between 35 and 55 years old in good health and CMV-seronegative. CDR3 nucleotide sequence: TGTGCCAGCAGCTGGGCAGGGACTGAAGCTTTCTTT. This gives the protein CASSWAGTEAFF.